This T cell receptor beta chain was captured in a study of blood T cell repertoires in COVID-19. Study-level background: Sources were T cells, B-cell-depleted T cells, or PBMCs; the material itself was cDNA or gDNA.

Grouping used clinical history reported by participants in a survey and questionnaire. Recovered participants had two consecutive negative NP/OP PCR tests, healthcare professional clearance, or symptom resolution. Study processing details: Amplification of reference gene primers provided the estimated nucleated cell counts. Only in-frame clones appear in the TCRdb table, and some are missing; sequencing was by immunoSEQ multiplex PCR. Clone size and the V and J calls come from that table; the DNA yielded D and trimming. The table records about 480,000 clones, around 87% of them present only once. CDR3 length: 16 amino acids. Germline assignment: CDR1 SGHRS and CDR2 YFSETQ. Deletions cut 2 bases from V and 14 bases from J, with 23 bases between.

The gene calls are TRBV5-1 and TRBJ1-6; D is undetermined. This sequence was found in a woman aged 40 to 50 who had recovered from COVID-19. The sequencing input was PBMCs or T cells enriched from blood (not recorded which). The CDR3 nucleotides are TGCGCCAGCAGCTTTGATAGCTCAGTCAGTCTTCAAGCCCTCCACTTT. It encodes CASSFDSSVSLQALHF.